These 18 T cell receptor beta chains share one sample of origin, sequenced in a study of blood T cell repertoires in COVID-19. Method: immunoSEQ multiplex PCR; TCRdb's copy keeps in-frame clones and lacks some. Among about 440,000 clones listed, nearly 90% were seen once. Sequencing was performed on PBMCs or T cells enriched from blood (not recorded which). All receptors derive from a woman between 18 and 29 years old with acute COVID-19.

CDR3 sequence reads: CASSPRAGIGNEKLFF. As DNA, the CDR3 is TGTGCCAGCAGCCCAAGGGCAGGGATAGGGAATGAAAAACTGTTTTTT. The J gene is TRBJ1-4, the V gene TRBV5-4; tentatively, D is TRBD1 (5 bases). Germline CDR1 reads SGHNT; CDR2 reads YYREEE (reference sequence). CDR3 size: 16 residues. V shed 4 bases and J shed 5 bases, with 18 bases lying between them.

CDR3 in DNA: TGTGCCAGCAGCGTCGACTACCTAATCACAGATACGCAGTATTTT. This translates into CASSVDYLITDTQYF. The chain recombines TRBV11-2 with TRBJ2-3, with TRBD2 as a possible D gene (5 bases). The CDR3 length is 15 residues. V was cut by 5 bases and J by 2 bases, with 14 bases left in between. Germline V CDR1 and CDR2: SGHAT, FQNNGV.

The chain uses TRBV11-2 and TRBJ2-7; 7 bases match TRBD1. The CDR3 totals 16 residues. J was trimmed by 2 bases and V by 4 bases; bases with no gene match: 11. Germline loops: CDR1 SGHAT, CDR2 FQNNGV. DNA for the CDR3: TGTGCCAGCAGCTCAACCTACAGGGGTATTACCTACGAGCAGTACTTC. It specifies CASSSTYRGITYEQYF. Complete variable domain (other parts from reference TRBV11-2 and TRBJ2-7): EAGVAQSPRYKIIEKRQSVAFWCNPISGHATLYWYQQILGQGPKLLIQFQNNGVVDDSQLPKDRFSAERLKGVDSTLKIQPAKLEDSAVYLCASSSTYRGITYEQYFGPGTRLTVT.

In DNA, the CDR3 is TGTGCCAGCAGTTTAGGAGGGGCAGAGACCCAGTACTTC. Protein sequence: CASSLGGAETQYF. The V and J genes are TRBV28 and TRBJ2-5; possibly TRBD2 for D (6 bases). CDR1 and CDR2 (germline): MDHEN, SYDVKM. V was trimmed by 2 bases and J by 4 bases, leaving 8 bases between them. The CDR3 has 13 amino acids.

This clone was detected only once. This chain joins TRBV7-2 and TRBJ1-6; D uncertain. The CDR3 runs 15 residues. V lost 1 base and J 4 bases, leaving 8 bases between the germline ends. CDR1 and CDR2 from the germline V gene are SGHTA and FQGNSA. CDR3 protein: CASSLEWEYNSPLHF. The CDR3 DNA reads TGTGCCAGCAGCTTAGAATGGGAGTATAATTCACCCCTCCACTTT.

The chain couples TRBV11-2 to TRBJ1-4; 8 nucleotides align to TRBD1. Germline lookup yields CDR1 SGHAT and CDR2 FQNNGV. V shed 5 bases, J shed 8 bases, and the junction held 7 bases outside the gene matches. The CDR3 spans 14 residues. The CDR3 DNA is TGTGCCAGCAGCCAGGACAGGGTAGGAGAAAAACTGTTTTTT. Protein sequence: CASSQDRVGEKLFF.

The chain joins TRBV19 to TRBJ1-3, with D unclear. The V gene lost 2 bases and the J gene lost 3 bases, with 8 bases spanning the gap. Germline V gene lookup returns CDR1 LNHDA and CDR2 SQIVND (reference sequence). The CDR3 is made up of 14 amino acids. CDR3 sequence reads: CASSIPGIGNTIYF. Here the CDR3 DNA reads TGTGCCAGTAGTATACCCGGGATTGGAAACACCATATATTTT.

This sequence joins TRBV15 and TRBJ2-1, with 7 bases identical to TRBD2. The CDR3 spans 15 residues. Germline V gives CDR1 LNHNV, CDR2 YYDKDF (reference sequence). J gave up 6 bases and V 0 bases, and 5 bases lay outside the gene matches. As DNA, the CDR3 is TGTGCCACCAGCAGAGAAGGGAAGCGGGGCAATGAGCAGTTCTTC. This encodes CATSREGKRGNEQFF.

The chain carries TRBV27 and TRBJ1-1; 9 bases are a match to TRBD1. Germline V CDR1 and CDR2: MNHEY, SMNVEV (reference sequence). V shed 7 bases and J 12 bases; nucleotides not matched to a gene: 15. CDR3 length equals 14 residues. Here the CDR3 DNA reads TGTGCCAGCATTGAAAATCCGGGACAGGGAAAAACTTTCTTT. It encodes CASIENPGQGKTFF.

The rearrangement joins TRBV5-4 to TRBJ2-7; D is perhaps TRBD2 (5 bases). CDR3 length equals 16 residues. V shed 0 bases and J shed 2 bases, with 15 bases lying between them. CDR1 SGHNT and CDR2 YYREEE come from the germline V gene (reference sequence). Here the CDR3 reads CASSLASLSGTYEQYF. CDR3 coding DNA: TGTGCCAGCAGCTTGGCCTCTCTCTCCGGGACCTACGAGCAGTACTTC. The whole variable domain, filled in from reference TRBV5-4 and TRBJ2-7, reads ETGVTQSPTHLIKTRGQQVTLRCSSQSGHNTVSWYQQALGQGPQFIFQYYREEENGRGNFPPRFSGLQFPNYSSELNVNALELDDSALYLCASSLASLSGTYEQYFGPGTRLTVT.

This chain connects TRBV2 to TRBJ2-1; 7 nucleotides align to TRBD1. J gave up 7 bases and V 6 bases, and 15 bases lay outside the gene matches. The CDR3 covers 16 residues. Germline V lookup: CDR1 SNHLY, CDR2 FYNNEI. The CDR3 region is CASRDILTTQGNEQFF. CDR3 nucleotides: TGTGCCAGCAGGGATATTCTTACCACACAGGGGAATGAGCAGTTCTTC.

V usage is TRBV13 and J usage is TRBJ1-2, with a weak D call TRBD1 (5 bases). Looked up from germline, CDR1 is PRHDT and CDR2 is FYEKMQ (reference sequence). The CDR3 has 14 residues. V was trimmed by 3 bases and J by 0 bases, leaving 8 bases between them. CDR3 sequence reads: CASSFGGSNYGYTF. In nucleotides, the CDR3 is TGTGCCAGCAGCTTCGGGGGATCTAACTATGGCTACACCTTC. The full variable domain, its missing parts supplied by reference TRBV13 and TRBJ1-2, is AAGVIQSPRHLIKEKRETATLKCYPIPRHDTVYWYQQGPGQDPQFLISFYEKMQSDKGSIPDRFSAQQFSDYHSELNMSSLELGDSALYFCASSFGGSNYGYTFGSGTRLTVV.

The chain couples TRBV6-1 to TRBJ2-1, with D possibly being TRBD2 (5 bases). This CDR3 region has 12 residues. CDR1 is MNHNS, CDR2 SASEGT, per germline. V gave up 2 bases and J gave up 8 bases, with 7 bases separating them. CDR3 sequence (DNA): TGTGCCAGCAGTGAATTCGGGGATGAGCAGTTCTTC. This encodes CASSEFGDEQFF.

This chain uses TRBV19 with TRBJ1-1; a possible D gene is TRBD1 (5 bases). The germline V gene encodes CDR1 LNHDA and CDR2 SQIVND (reference sequence). The CDR3 consists of 15 residues. V was cut by 6 bases and J by 0 bases, with 14 bases left in between. DNA for the CDR3: TGTGCCAGTAGGAAGCAGGGTCCAATGAACACTGAAGCTTTCTTT. Translating gives CASRKQGPMNTEAFF.

The chain combines TRBV6-2 or TRBV6-3 with TRBJ2-7, with TRBD1 matching 9 bases. This CDR3 is 15 amino acids long. The germline gives CDR1 MNHEY, CDR2 SVGEGT. J lost 5 bases, V lost 5 bases, and 10 bases had no gene match. In nucleotides, the CDR3 is TGTGCCAGCAGTAGGCTTGGACAGGGGAGTCACGAGCAGTACTTC. Its translation is CASSRLGQGSHEQYF.

J is TRBJ2-3 and V is TRBV3-1 (or the pseudogene TRBV3-2); 7 bases are shared with TRBD2. CDR1 and CDR2 (germline): LGHDT, YNNKEL (reference sequence). J gave up 5 bases and V 0 bases, and 8 bases lay outside the gene matches. This CDR3 region has 16 residues. Here the CDR3 DNA reads TGTGCCAGCAGCCAAGAAGTAACCAGCGGGGTAGATACGCAGTATTTT. It specifies CASSQEVTSGVDTQYF.

In DNA, the CDR3 is TGTGCCTGGGGATTTACAGGGTTAGGCTATGGCTACACCTTC. This translates into CAWGFTGLGYGYTF. V is TRBV30 and J is TRBJ1-2; D is perhaps TRBD1 (6 bases). The germline V gene encodes CDR1 GTSNPN and CDR2 SVGIG (reference sequence). This CDR3 is built from 14 residues. Between the trimmed V and J ends, which lost 5 bases and 4 bases, there was a span of 17 bases.

The rearrangement uses TRBV10-2 and TRBJ1-3, with D possibly being TRBD1 (6 bases). Germline lookup yields CDR1 WSHSY and CDR2 SAAADI. CDR3 length: 20 residues. Trimming removed 0 bases at V and 6 bases at J, with 27 bases between. The CDR3 loop reads CASSESMGQVDYQVPNTIYF. The CDR3 nucleotides are TGCGCCAGCAGTGAGTCGATGGGACAAGTCGATTACCAAGTACCAAACACCATATATTTT.